This T cell receptor beta chain appears in the sequencing data of a study of T-cell memory formation after mild COVID-19. Study-wide context: The TCR clusters were mostly specific to one donor. Findings and caveats of the study: The authors did not confirm SARS-CoV-2 specificity of second-wave clones peaking day 37. Mainly in CM and EM were contracting CD4+ clones; CD8+ were in EMRA.

V lost 3 bases and J 7 bases, leaving 15 bases between the germline ends. This CDR3 has 15 amino acids. Germline values: CDR1 KGHSH, CDR2 LQKENI. As to this clonotype: Its matching antigen is unknown.

It was 5'RACE with constant-segment primers that produced the TCR alpha and TCR beta cDNA libraries, which carried sample barcodes and UMIs. A single record per CDR3 protein comes from TCRdb applying MiXCR to the 5' RACE reads. The data show about half a million distinct CDR3 sequences, 15% to 20% seen once. The chain links TRBV18 to TRBJ1-4; D is possibly TRBD1 (6 bases). The sample comprised PBMCs or a T cell subset sorted from them (not recorded which). The receptor's source is an adult woman who had mild COVID-19 (a few samples of this study predate the infection). Cell type and time point are not known. The DNA for the CDR3 is TGTGCCAGCTCACCCCGGGGGCAGGGAACTGAAAAACTGTTTTTT. This sequence encodes CASSPRGQGTEKLFF.